Listed below are T cell receptor beta chains from one sample, sequenced in a study of cytomegalovirus exposure and HLA in healthy donors. Data came from immunoSEQ multiplex PCR; TCRdb stores just in-frame clones and leaves some out. The sample lists 250,000 to 350,000 clones, roughly 90% occurring once. Sequencing used PBMCs. The receptors shown here come from a man aged 30 to 39 in good health and CMV-seronegative. The CDR3 runs from the conserved cysteine through the conserved F or W. The D gene is left open where the match is weak. Clone size is not always given. Where it is, it says once, few, many or a class for expanded clones.

DNA: TGTGCCAGCAGACCGGGACAGAGCAACACCGGGGAGCTGTTTTTT; CDR3: CASRPGQSNTGELFF; D: TRBD1; size: .; V: TRBV7-8; J: TRBJ2-2
DNA: TGTGCCAGCAGCCCCCTGACTAGCGGGGGCCCCGGGGGCACAGATACGCAGTATTTT; CDR3: CASSPLTSGGPGGTDTQYF; D: TRBD2; size: .; V: TRBV5-6; J: TRBJ2-3
DNA: TGCGCCAGCAGTGACCAGATCTACGAGCAGTACTTC; CDR3: CASSDQIYEQYF; D: .; size: .; V: TRBV10-1; J: TRBJ2-7
DNA: TGTGCCAGCAGCTTGGCTAGCGGGGGAGAGGGAGATACGCAGTATTTT; CDR3: CASSLASGGEGDTQYF; D: TRBD2; size: .; V: TRBV5-4; J: TRBJ2-3
DNA: TGTGCCAGCAGCGTTGGACTGGCCAATTCACCCCTCCACTTT; CDR3: CASSVGLANSPLHF; D: .; size: .; V: TRBV11-3; J: TRBJ1-6
DNA: TGTGCCAGCTCACCAGCGACAGGGTACTACGAGCAGTACTTC; CDR3: CASSPATGYYEQYF; D: TRBD1; size: .; V: TRBV18; J: TRBJ2-7
DNA: TGCGCCAGCAGCTCAACAGGGGCCCAAGAGACCCAGTACTTC; CDR3: CASSSTGAQETQYF; D: TRBD1; size: .; V: TRBV5-1; J: TRBJ2-5
DNA: TGTGCCAGCAGCCCCAGGGGGGTACGCAATCAGCCCCAGCATTTT; CDR3: CASSPRGVRNQPQHF; D: TRBD1; size: .; V: TRBV7-8; J: TRBJ1-5
DNA: TGTGCCAGCAGCTTATCGGACAGTCCCCGCTATGGCTACACCTTC; CDR3: CASSLSDSPRYGYTF; D: .; size: .; V: TRBV11-2; J: TRBJ1-2
DNA: TGTGCCAGCAGCTTGGACAGGGAGGAGACCCAGTACTTC; CDR3: CASSLDREETQYF; D: TRBD1; size: .; V: TRBV13; J: TRBJ2-5
DNA: TGTGCCAGCAGCAACCCCCTAGCGGGGGGGCTTAATGAGCAGTTCTTC; CDR3: CASSNPLAGGLNEQFF; D: TRBD2; size: .; V: TRBV6-4; J: TRBJ2-1
DNA: TGCGCCAGCAGCTTGGCACTAGCGGGGGCTAGCACAGATACGCAGTATTTT; CDR3: CASSLALAGASTDTQYF; D: TRBD2; size: .; V: TRBV5-1; J: TRBJ2-3
DNA: TGTGCCAGCAGCTTGACAGGGAACTCTGGAAACACCATATATTTT; CDR3: CASSLTGNSGNTIYF; D: TRBD1; size: .; V: TRBV7-6; J: TRBJ1-3
DNA: TGTGCCAGTAGTACCAGGGTAGGGAATGAGCAGTTCTTC; CDR3: CASSTRVGNEQFF; D: .; size: .; V: TRBV19; J: TRBJ2-1
DNA: TGTGCCAGCTCATATCGGGGGGAGTCACCCCTCCACTTT; CDR3: CASSYRGESPLHF; D: .; size: .; V: TRBV18; J: TRBJ1-6
DNA: TGTGCTAGTGGCCTAGGACAGGGGCAGGAAAAACTGTTTTTT; CDR3: CASGLGQGQEKLFF; D: TRBD1; size: few; V: TRBV12-5; J: TRBJ1-4